This is a list of T cell receptor beta chains from one sample in a study of blood T cell repertoires in COVID-19. The assay was immunoSEQ multiplex PCR, and TCRdb's table has in-frame clones only and misses some. Altogether about 250,000 clones are present, 70% to 90% being singletons, with the ten largest covering over 1.2%. What was sequenced was peripheral blood. Every receptor here comes from a man older than 75 with acute or convalescent COVID-19. The CDR3 runs from the conserved cysteine through the conserved F or W. The D gene is left open where the match is weak. Where a row states a size, it is once, few, many or the class of an expanded clone; other rows omit it.

j_gene | v_gene | abundance | d_gene | CDR3aa | CDR3nt
TRBJ1-1 | TRBV10-2 | NA | TRBD1 | CASSPDRGREAFF | TGCGCCAGCAGCCCCGACAGGGGTCGCGAAGCTTTCTTT
TRBJ1-2 | TRBV5-1 | NA | NA | CASSWDSTGYTF | TGCGCCAGCAGCTGGGACTCTACTGGCTACACCTTC
TRBJ1-1 | TRBV2 | few | NA | CASSGLSRSDEAFF | TGTGCCAGCAGTGGTCTCAGCCGCAGCGATGAAGCTTTCTTT
TRBJ2-1 | TRBV6-2/TRBV6-3 | NA | TRBD2 | CASSPSSGAYNEQFF | TGTGCCAGCAGCCCTTCTAGCGGGGCGTACAATGAGCAGTTCTTC
TRBJ1-6 | TRBV7-9 | NA | NA | CASSLSQGNNSPLHF | TGTGCCAGCAGCCTCTCACAGGGAAATAATTCACCCCTCCACTTT
TRBJ1-4 | TRBV19 | NA | TRBD1 | CASGQAIREKLFF | TGTGCCAGTGGACAGGCTATACGGGAAAAACTGTTTTTT
TRBJ1-1 | TRBV6-5 | NA | NA | CASLEARNTEAFF | TGTGCCAGCTTAGAGGCAAGGAACACTGAAGCTTTCTTT
TRBJ1-2 | TRBV6-1 | NA | NA | CASSEAGQGRWRGYGYTF | TGTGCCAGCAGTGAAGCGGGCCAGGGAAGGTGGAGAGGCTATGGCTACACCTTC
TRBJ2-2 | TRBV5-1 | few | TRBD1 | CASTRTGGNTGELFF | TGCGCCAGCACACGCACAGGGGGCAACACCGGGGAGCTGTTTTTT
TRBJ1-3 | TRBV15 | NA | NA | CATSRDRFQGNTIYF | TGTGCCACCAGCAGAGATAGATTCCAAGGAAACACCATATATTTT
TRBJ2-5 | TRBV6-5 | NA | NA | CASSSPLETQYF | TGTGCCAGCAGCTCACCACTGGAGACCCAGTACTTC
TRBJ1-2 | TRBV7-9 | once | TRBD1 | CASSLIPRGYYGYTF | TGTGCCAGCAGCTTAATTCCCAGGGGGTACTATGGCTACACCTTC
TRBJ1-1 | TRBV4-2 | NA | NA | CASSDGSMNTEAFF | TGTGCCAGCAGCGACGGGTCCATGAACACTGAAGCTTTCTTT
TRBJ2-3 | TRBV4-3 | NA | TRBD2 | CASSLGLAGADTQYF | TGCGCCAGCAGCCTGGGACTAGCGGGAGCAGATACGCAGTATTTT
TRBJ2-3 | TRBV6-5 | NA | NA | CASSYSMAGADTQYF | TGTGCCAGCAGTTACTCTATGGCCGGGGCAGATACGCAGTATTTT
TRBJ1-5 | TRBV19 | NA | NA | CASTEGGGYQPQHF | TGTGCCAGTACGGAGGGAGGCGGTTATCAGCCCCAGCATTTT
TRBJ1-2 | TRBV6-5 | NA | TRBD1 | CASSYSIGTGPYGYTF | TGTGCCAGCAGTTACTCGATTGGGACAGGCCCCTATGGCTACACCTTC
TRBJ2-1 | TRBV29-1 | NA | NA | CSVARANEQFF | TGCAGCGTGGCCAGGGCCAATGAGCAGTTCTTC
TRBJ1-3 | TRBV18 | few | NA | CASSPPTGQRGTIYF | TGTGCCAGCTCACCACCGACAGGACAAAGGGGCACCATATATTTT
TRBJ2-5 | TRBV6-5 | NA | TRBD1 | CASSYLGQRNKETQYF | TGTGCCAGCAGTTACCTGGGACAGCGAAATAAAGAGACCCAGTACTTC
TRBJ1-2 | TRBV7-8 | few | TRBD1 | CASSRTGITYGYTF | TGTGCCAGCAGCCGGACAGGAATTACCTATGGCTACACCTTC
TRBJ1-1 | TRBV9 | NA | NA | CASSVERDTEAFF | TGTGCCAGCAGCGTAGAGAGAGACACTGAAGCTTTCTTT
TRBJ2-2 | TRBV12-3/TRBV12-4 | few | NA | CASSSLNTGELFF | TGTGCCAGCAGTAGCCTCAACACCGGGGAGCTGTTTTTT
TRBJ1-1 | TRBV5-5 | NA | TRBD1 | CASSLGTQGAPEAFF | TGTGCCAGCAGCTTGGGTACACAGGGGGCCCCTGAAGCTTTCTTT
TRBJ1-1 | TRBV7-9 | few | NA | CASSREFEAFF | TGTGCCAGCAGCCGGGAGTTCGAAGCTTTCTTT
TRBJ1-2 | TRBV7-9 | NA | NA | CASSRRGIGYGYTF | TGTGCCAGCAGCCGACGGGGGATTGGCTATGGCTACACCTTC
TRBJ1-3 | TRBV7-3 | NA | NA | CASSPNAAGTGNTIYF | TGTGCCAGCAGCCCAAATGCGGCGGGGACTGGAAACACCATATATTTT
TRBJ2-3 | TRBV23-1 | NA | NA | CASRLSEGLGLADTQYF | TGCGCCAGCCGTTTATCGGAGGGCTTGGGGCTCGCAGATACGCAGTATTTT
TRBJ2-5 | TRBV10-3 | NA | NA | CAIRSGGETQYF | TGTGCCATCAGAAGTGGGGGCGAGACCCAGTACTTC
TRBJ2-2 | TRBV4-3 | NA | NA | CASSQNPGEVGTGELFF | TGCGCCAGCAGCCAAAATCCCGGGGAGGTGGGCACCGGGGAGCTGTTTTTT
TRBJ2-1 | TRBV5-1 | NA | NA | CASSGGRKNEQFF | TGCGCCAGCAGCGGGGGGAGGAAGAATGAGCAGTTCTTC
TRBJ2-5 | TRBV28 | NA | NA | CASSFTEEQYF | TGTGCCAGCAGTTTCACGGAGGAACAGTACTTC
TRBJ1-2 | TRBV18 | NA | TRBD1 | CASSPYDQTGGDGYTF | TGTGCCAGCTCACCATACGACCAGACAGGGGGCGATGGCTACACCTTC
TRBJ2-3 | TRBV27 | NA | NA | CASSPNGDTQYF | TGTGCCAGCAGCCCTAACGGGGATACGCAGTATTTT
TRBJ2-1 | TRBV27 | NA | TRBD1 | CASRPGQGGSKQFF | TGTGCCAGCAGGCCGGGACAGGGAGGGTCCAAGCAGTTCTTC
TRBJ1-1 | TRBV11-3 | NA | NA | CASSFNTNAEAFF | TGTGCCAGCAGCTTCAACACAAACGCTGAAGCTTTCTTT
TRBJ2-3 | TRBV7-2 | once | TRBD2 | CASSLALLSGGTTDTQYF | TGTGCCAGCAGCTTAGCGCTCCTTAGCGGGGGAACCACAGATACGCAGTATTTT
TRBJ2-5 | TRBV9 | once | TRBD2 | CASSVAVAGPQETQYF | TGTGCCAGCAGCGTAGCGGTAGCGGGGCCCCAAGAGACCCAGTACTTC
TRBJ1-2 | TRBV7-2 | NA | NA | CASSPSGGYTF | TGTGCCAGCAGCCCCTCGGGTGGCTACACCTTC
TRBJ2-7 | TRBV19 | NA | TRBD2 | CASSRGGTSYEQYF | TGTGCCAGTAGTCGGGGGGGCACATCCTACGAGCAGTACTTC
TRBJ1-2 | TRBV18 | NA | TRBD1 | CASSPRDRANYGYTF | TGTGCCAGCTCACCACGGGACAGGGCGAACTATGGCTACACCTTC
TRBJ1-4 | TRBV4-3 | NA | TRBD1 | CASSKNRGVREKLFF | TGCGCCAGCAGCAAAAACAGGGGTGTGAGGGAAAAACTGTTTTTT
TRBJ1-3 | TRBV5-1 | NA | NA | CASSPQGHLTGNTIYF | TGCGCCAGCAGCCCCCAGGGCCACCTGACTGGAAACACCATATATTTT
TRBJ2-7 | TRBV15 | NA | TRBD2 | CATSRDKGLAVYEQYF | TGTGCCACCAGCAGAGATAAAGGACTAGCGGTTTACGAGCAGTACTTC
TRBJ2-2 | TRBV7-2 | NA | NA | CASSLEGHTGELFF | TGTGCCAGCAGCTTAGAGGGACATACCGGGGAGCTGTTTTTT
TRBJ1-5 | TRBV5-1 | NA | NA | CASSLTGDSNQPQHF | TGCGCCAGCAGCTTGACGGGGGATAGCAATCAGCCCCAGCATTTT
TRBJ2-7 | TRBV12-3/TRBV12-4 | NA | TRBD2 | CASTRGASLEQYF | TGTGCCAGCACGCGGGGGGCATCGCTCGAGCAGTACTTC
TRBJ2-4 | TRBV9 | NA | TRBD2 | CASSVEDGGAKNIQYF | TGTGCCAGCAGCGTAGAGGACGGGGGGGCCAAAAACATTCAGTACTTC
TRBJ1-1 | TRBV18 | NA | NA | CASSLQGMVTEAFF | TGTGCCAGCTCACTCCAGGGGATGGTCACTGAAGCTTTCTTT
TRBJ2-3 | TRBV5-4 | NA | TRBD1 | CASNPGQGAADTQYF | TGTGCCAGCAATCCGGGACAGGGGGCAGCAGATACGCAGTATTTT
TRBJ2-7 | TRBV28 | few | TRBD2 | CASSPRLAGVLEQYF | TGTGCCAGCAGTCCCCGCCTAGCGGGAGTTCTCGAGCAGTACTTC
TRBJ1-4 | TRBV10-3 | NA | TRBD1 | CAIRGGTGQNEKLFF | TGTGCCATCAGGGGGGGGACAGGGCAAAATGAAAAACTGTTTTTT
TRBJ1-2 | TRBV18 | NA | TRBD1 | CASSQWDRARSNYGYTF | TGTGCCAGCTCACAGTGGGACAGGGCCCGATCTAACTATGGCTACACCTTC
TRBJ1-1 | TRBV7-8 | few | NA | CASSHGGAGRDTEAFF | TGTGCCAGCAGCCACGGTGGCGCGGGGAGGGACACTGAAGCTTTCTTT
TRBJ1-4 | TRBV12-3/TRBV12-4 | NA | TRBD1 | CASSGTVGEKLFF | TGTGCCAGCAGTGGGACAGTCGGGGAAAAACTGTTTTTT
TRBJ1-2 | TRBV18 | NA | TRBD1 | CASSPDITGDYGYTF | TGTGCCAGCTCACCGGACATTACAGGGGATTATGGCTACACCTTC
TRBJ2-5 | TRBV7-2 | NA | NA | CASSLLGGGETQYF | TGTGCCAGCAGCTTACTCGGCGGCGGGGAGACCCAGTACTTC